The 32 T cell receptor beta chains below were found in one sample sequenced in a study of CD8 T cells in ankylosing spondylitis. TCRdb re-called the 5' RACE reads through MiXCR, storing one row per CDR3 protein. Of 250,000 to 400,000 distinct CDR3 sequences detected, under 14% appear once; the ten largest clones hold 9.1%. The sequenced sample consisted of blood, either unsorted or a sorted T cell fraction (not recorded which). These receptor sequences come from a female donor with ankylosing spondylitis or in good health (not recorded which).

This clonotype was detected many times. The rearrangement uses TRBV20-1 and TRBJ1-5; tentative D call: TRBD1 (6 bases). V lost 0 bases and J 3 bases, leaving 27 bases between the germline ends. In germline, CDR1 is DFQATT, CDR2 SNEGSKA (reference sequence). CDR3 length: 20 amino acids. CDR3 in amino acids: CSARDLPPGVYKPSNQPQHF. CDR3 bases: TGCAGTGCTAGAGACCTACCCCCAGGGGTCTACAAGCCTTCCAATCAGCCCCAGCATTTT.

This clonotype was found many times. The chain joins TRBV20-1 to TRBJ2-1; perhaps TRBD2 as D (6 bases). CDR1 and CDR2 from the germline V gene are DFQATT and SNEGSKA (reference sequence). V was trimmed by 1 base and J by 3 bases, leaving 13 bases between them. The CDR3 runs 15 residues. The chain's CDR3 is CSARGRAGGYNEQFF. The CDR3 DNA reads TGCAGTGCTAGAGGCCGAGCGGGCGGCTACAATGAGCAGTTCTTC.

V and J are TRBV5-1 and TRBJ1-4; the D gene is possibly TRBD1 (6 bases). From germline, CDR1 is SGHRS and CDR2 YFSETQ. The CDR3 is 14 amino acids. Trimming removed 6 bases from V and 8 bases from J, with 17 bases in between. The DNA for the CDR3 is TGCGCCAGCACAATACAGGGATTAGGGGAAAAACTGTTTTTT. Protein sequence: CASTIQGLGEKLFF.

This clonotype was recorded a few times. The CDR3 DNA is TGTGCCAGCTCACCACTGGCGGGGGGTCCACAAGAGACCCAGTACTTC. It specifies CASSPLAGGPQETQYF. The chain links TRBV18 to TRBJ2-5; 8 positions match TRBD2. The germline CDR1 and CDR2 sequences are KGHSH and LQKENI. V gave up 1 base and J gave up 2 bases; unmatched junction bases: 6. The CDR3 has 16 amino acids.

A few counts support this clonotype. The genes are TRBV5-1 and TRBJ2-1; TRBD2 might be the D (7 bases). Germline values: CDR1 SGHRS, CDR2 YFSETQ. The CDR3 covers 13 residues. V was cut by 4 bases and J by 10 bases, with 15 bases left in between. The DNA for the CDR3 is TGCGCCAGCAGCCGGGGGGCTAACTCAGAGCAGTTCTTC. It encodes CASSRGANSEQFF.

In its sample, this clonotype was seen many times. CDR3 bases: TGCAGTGCTAGACAGGGGGCCTACAATGAGCAGTTCTTC. This encodes CSARQGAYNEQFF. The rearrangement uses TRBV20-1 and TRBJ2-1; 7 bases match TRBD1. CDR1 and CDR2 from the germline V gene are DFQATT and SNEGSKA (reference sequence). The V and J ends lost 2 bases and 2 bases, in that order; junction bases with no gene match: 0. The length of the CDR3 is 13 residues.

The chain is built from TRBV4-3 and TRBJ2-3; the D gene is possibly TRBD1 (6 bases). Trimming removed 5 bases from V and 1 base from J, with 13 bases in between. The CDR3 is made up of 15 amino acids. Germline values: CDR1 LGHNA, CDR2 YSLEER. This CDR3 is CASSWTARRTDTQYF. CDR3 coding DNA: TGCGCCAGCAGCTGGACAGCCAGGCGCACAGATACGCAGTATTTT.

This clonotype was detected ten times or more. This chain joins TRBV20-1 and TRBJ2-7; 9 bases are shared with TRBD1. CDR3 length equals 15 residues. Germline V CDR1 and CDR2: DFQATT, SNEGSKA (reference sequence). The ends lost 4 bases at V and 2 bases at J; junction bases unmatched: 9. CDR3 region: CSAKTLTGGTYEQYF. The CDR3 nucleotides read TGCAGTGCTAAGACCCTGACAGGGGGGACCTACGAGCAGTACTTC.

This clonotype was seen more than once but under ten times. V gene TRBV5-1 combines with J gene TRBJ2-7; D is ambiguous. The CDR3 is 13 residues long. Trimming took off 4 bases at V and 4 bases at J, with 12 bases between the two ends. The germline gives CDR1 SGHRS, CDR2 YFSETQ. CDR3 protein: CASSRAVSYEQYF. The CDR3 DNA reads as TGCGCCAGCAGCAGGGCGGTGTCGTACGAGCAGTACTTC.

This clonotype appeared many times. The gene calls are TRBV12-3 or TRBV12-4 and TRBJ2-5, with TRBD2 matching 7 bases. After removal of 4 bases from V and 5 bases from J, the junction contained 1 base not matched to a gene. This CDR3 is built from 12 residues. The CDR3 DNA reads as TGTGCCAGCAGTTCAGCGGGGGAGACCCAGTACTTC. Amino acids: CASSSAGETQYF.

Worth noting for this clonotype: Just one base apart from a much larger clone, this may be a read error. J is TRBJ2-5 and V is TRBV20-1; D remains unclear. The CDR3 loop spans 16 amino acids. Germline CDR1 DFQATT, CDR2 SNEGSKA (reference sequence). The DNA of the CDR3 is TGCAGTGCTAGAGAAACCTTTGCGGTGTTCCAAGAGACCCAGTCCTTC. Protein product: CSARETFAVFQETQSF.

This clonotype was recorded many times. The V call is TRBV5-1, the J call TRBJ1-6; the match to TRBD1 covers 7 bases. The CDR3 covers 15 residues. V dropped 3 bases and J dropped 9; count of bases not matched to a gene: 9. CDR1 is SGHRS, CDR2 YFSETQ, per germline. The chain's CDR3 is CASSSRQGYLSPLHF. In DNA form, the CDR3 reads TGCGCCAGCAGCTCCCGACAGGGCTACCTTTCACCCCTCCACTTT.

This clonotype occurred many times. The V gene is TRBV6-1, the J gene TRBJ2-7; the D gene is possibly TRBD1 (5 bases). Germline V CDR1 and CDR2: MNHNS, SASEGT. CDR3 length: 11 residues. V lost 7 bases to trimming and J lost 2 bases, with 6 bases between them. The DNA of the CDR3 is TGTGCCAGCAAGGACACCTACGAGCAGTACTTC. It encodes CASKDTYEQYF.

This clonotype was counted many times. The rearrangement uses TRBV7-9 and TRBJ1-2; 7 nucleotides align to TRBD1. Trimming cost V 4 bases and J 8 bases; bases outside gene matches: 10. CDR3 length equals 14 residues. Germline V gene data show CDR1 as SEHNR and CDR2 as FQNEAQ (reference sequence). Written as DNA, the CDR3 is TGTGCCAGCAGCTGGGGTGACAGGGCACGCGGCTACACCTTC. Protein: CASSWGDRARGYTF.

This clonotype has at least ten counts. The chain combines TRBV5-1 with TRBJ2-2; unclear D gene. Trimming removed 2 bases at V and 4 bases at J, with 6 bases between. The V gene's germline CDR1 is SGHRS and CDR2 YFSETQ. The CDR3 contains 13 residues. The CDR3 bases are TGCGCCAGCAGCTTCGTTACCACCGGGGAGCTGTTTTTT. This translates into CASSFVTTGELFF.

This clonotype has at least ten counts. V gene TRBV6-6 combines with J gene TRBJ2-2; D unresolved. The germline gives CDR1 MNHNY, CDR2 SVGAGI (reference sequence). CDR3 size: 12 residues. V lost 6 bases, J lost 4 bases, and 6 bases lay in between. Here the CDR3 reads CASRYLTGELFF. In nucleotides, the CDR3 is TGTGCCAGCAGATACCTCACCGGGGAGCTGTTTTTT.

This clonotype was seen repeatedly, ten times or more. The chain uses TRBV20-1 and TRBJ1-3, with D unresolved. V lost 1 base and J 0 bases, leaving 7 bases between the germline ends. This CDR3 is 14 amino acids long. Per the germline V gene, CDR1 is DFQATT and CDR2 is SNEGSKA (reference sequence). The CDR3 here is CSARVGSSGNTIYF. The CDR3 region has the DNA TGCAGTGCTAGAGTCGGCAGCTCTGGAAACACCATATATTTT.

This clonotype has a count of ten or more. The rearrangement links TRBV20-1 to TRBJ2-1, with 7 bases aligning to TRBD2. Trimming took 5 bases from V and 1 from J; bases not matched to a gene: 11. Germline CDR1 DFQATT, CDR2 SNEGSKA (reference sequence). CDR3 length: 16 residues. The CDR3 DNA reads TGCAGTGCTCAACACAGCGGGGAGTGGTCCTACAATGAGCAGTTCTTC. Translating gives CSAQHSGEWSYNEQFF.

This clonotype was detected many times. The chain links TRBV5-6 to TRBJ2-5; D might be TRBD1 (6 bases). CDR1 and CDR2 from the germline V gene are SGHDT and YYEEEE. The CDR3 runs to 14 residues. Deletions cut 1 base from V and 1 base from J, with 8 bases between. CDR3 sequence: CASSLNRAQETQYF. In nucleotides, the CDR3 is TGTGCCAGCAGCTTGAACAGGGCCCAAGAGACCCAGTACTTC.

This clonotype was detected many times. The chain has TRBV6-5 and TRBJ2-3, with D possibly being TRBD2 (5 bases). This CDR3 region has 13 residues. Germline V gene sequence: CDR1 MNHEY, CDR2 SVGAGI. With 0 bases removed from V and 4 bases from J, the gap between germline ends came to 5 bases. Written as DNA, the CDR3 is TGTGCCAGCAGTTACTCGGAGGCAGATACGCAGTATTTT. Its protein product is CASSYSEADTQYF.

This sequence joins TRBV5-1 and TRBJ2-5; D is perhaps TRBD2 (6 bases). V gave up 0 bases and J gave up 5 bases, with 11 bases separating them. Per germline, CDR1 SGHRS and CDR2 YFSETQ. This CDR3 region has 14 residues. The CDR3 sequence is CASSLGRVLETQYF. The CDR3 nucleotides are TGCGCCAGCAGCTTGGGGAGGGTCCTGGAGACCCAGTACTTC.

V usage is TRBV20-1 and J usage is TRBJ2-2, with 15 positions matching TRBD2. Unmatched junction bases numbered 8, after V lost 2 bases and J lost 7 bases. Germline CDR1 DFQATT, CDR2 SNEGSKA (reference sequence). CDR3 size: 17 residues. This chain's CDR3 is CSARPVGLAGGDGELFF. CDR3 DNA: TGCAGTGCTAGACCTGTTGGACTAGCGGGAGGGGACGGGGAGCTGTTTTTT.

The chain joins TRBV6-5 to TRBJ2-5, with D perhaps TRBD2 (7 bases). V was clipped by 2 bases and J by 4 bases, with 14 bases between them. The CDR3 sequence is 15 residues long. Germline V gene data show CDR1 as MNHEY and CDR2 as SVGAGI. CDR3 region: CASSYVGGAGETQYF. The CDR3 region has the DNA TGTGCCAGCAGTTACGTAGGGGGGGCGGGAGAGACCCAGTACTTC.

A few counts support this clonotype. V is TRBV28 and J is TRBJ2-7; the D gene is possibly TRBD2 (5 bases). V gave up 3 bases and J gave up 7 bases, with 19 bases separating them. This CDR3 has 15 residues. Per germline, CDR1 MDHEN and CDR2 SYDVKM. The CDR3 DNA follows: TGTGCCAGCAGTTTGATCGCGGGCAGGCAAGGGGAGCAGTACTTC. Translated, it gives CASSLIAGRQGEQYF.

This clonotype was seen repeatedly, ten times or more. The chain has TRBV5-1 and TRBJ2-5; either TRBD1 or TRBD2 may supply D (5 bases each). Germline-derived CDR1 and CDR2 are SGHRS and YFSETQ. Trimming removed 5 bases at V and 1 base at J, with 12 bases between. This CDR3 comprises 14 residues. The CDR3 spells CASSTGTAQETQYF. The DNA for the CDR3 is TGCGCCAGCAGTACCGGGACGGCCCAAGAGACCCAGTACTTC.

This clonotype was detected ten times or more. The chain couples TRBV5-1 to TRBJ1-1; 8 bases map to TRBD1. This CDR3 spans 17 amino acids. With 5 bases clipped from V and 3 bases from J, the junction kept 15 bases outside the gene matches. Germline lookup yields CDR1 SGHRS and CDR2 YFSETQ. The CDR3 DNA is TGCGCCAGCAGACCGGAGACAGGGGAGCGTCGGGACACTGAAGCTTTCTTT. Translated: CASRPETGERRDTEAFF.

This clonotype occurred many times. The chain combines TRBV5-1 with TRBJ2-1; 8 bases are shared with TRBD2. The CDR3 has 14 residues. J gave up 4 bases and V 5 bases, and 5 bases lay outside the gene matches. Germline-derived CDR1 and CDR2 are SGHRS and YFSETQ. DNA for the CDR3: TGCGCCAGCAGTACTAGCGGAGAATACAATGAGCAGTTCTTC. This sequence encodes CASSTSGEYNEQFF.

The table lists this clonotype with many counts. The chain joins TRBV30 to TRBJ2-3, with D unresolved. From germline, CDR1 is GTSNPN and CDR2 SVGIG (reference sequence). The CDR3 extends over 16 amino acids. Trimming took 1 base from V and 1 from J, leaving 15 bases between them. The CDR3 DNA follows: TGTGCCTGGAGTGAAGGGATGGTGACGGGCACAGATACGCAGTATTTT. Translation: CAWSEGMVTGTDTQYF. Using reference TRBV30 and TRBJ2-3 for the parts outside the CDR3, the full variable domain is SQTIHQWPATLVQPVGSPLSLECTVEGTSNPNLYWYRQAAGRGLQLLFYSVGIGQISSEVPQNLSASRPQDRQFILSSKKLLLSDSGFYLCAWSEGMVTGTDTQYFGPGTRLTVL.

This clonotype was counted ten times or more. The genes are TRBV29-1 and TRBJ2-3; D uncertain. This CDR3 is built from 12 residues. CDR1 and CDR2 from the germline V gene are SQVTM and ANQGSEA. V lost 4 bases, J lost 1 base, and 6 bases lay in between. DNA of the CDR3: TGCAGCGTTGGATACGGCACAGATACGCAGTATTTT. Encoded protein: CSVGYGTDTQYF.

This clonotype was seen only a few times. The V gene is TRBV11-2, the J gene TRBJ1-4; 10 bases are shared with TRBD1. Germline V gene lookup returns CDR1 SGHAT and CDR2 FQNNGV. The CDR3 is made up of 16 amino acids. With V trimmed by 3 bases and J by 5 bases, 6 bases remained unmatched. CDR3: CASSLGQGRGNEKLFF. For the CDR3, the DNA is TGTGCCAGCAGCTTGGGACAGGGGAGGGGGAATGAAAAACTGTTTTTT. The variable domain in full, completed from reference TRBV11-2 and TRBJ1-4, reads EAGVAQSPRYKIIEKRQSVAFWCNPISGHATLYWYQQILGQGPKLLIQFQNNGVVDDSQLPKDRFSAERLKGVDSTLKIQPAKLEDSAVYLCASSLGQGRGNEKLFFGSGTQLSVL.

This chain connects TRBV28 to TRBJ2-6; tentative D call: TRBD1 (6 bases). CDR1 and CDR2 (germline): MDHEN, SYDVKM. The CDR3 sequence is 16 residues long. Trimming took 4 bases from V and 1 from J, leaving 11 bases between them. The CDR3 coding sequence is TGTGCCAGCAGTTCCCCAGGACAGTCTGGGGCCAACGTCCTGACTTTC. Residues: CASSSPGQSGANVLTF.

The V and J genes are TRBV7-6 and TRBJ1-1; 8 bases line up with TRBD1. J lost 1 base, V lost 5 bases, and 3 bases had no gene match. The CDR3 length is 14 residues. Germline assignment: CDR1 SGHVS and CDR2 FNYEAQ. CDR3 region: CASSPGGRNTEAFF. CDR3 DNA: TGTGCCAGCAGCCCAGGGGGCCGGAACACTGAAGCTTTCTTT.